The 12 T cell receptor beta chains given below trace back to one sample, sequenced in a study of blood T cell repertoires in COVID-19. The assay was immunoSEQ multiplex PCR, and TCRdb's table has in-frame clones only and misses some. The sample lists 150,000 to 200,000 clones, about 84% occurring once. Material for sequencing was PBMCs or T cells enriched from blood (not recorded which). These receptors were taken from a man aged 45-65 years who had recovered from COVID-19.

The chain has TRBV2 and TRBJ2-2, with 10 bases matching TRBD1. Unmatched junction bases numbered 9, after V lost 8 bases and J lost 6 bases. CDR3 length: 15 amino acids. Per the germline V gene, CDR1 is SNHLY and CDR2 is FYNNEI. Written as DNA, the CDR3 is TGTGCCAGCGCCGGGACAGGGGCCGGGTCCGGGGAGCTGTTTTTT. Translated: CASAGTGAGSGELFF.

The V and J genes are TRBV5-1 and TRBJ2-6; 8 bases are a match to TRBD1. CDR1 is SGHRS and CDR2 is YFSETQ in the germline V gene. The V and J ends lost 4 bases and 4 bases, in that order; junction bases with no gene match: 13. CDR3 length equals 18 residues. The CDR3 here is CASSVNPQGAQGANVLTF. For the CDR3, the DNA is TGCGCCAGCAGCGTGAACCCTCAGGGGGCGCAAGGGGCCAACGTCCTGACTTTC.

This rearrangement joins TRBV3-1 (or the pseudogene TRBV3-2) to TRBJ2-7, with TRBD2 matching 11 bases. Germline CDR1 LGHDT, CDR2 YNNKEL (reference sequence). The CDR3 length is 14 residues. J was trimmed by 4 bases and V by 4 bases; bases with no gene match: 3. The CDR3 bases are TGTGCCAGCAGCCGTCTAGCGGGGGGTTACGAGCAGTACTTC. It is translated as CASSRLAGGYEQYF.

The CDR3 sequence: CASSEGQYKRNPNTEAFF. As DNA, the CDR3 is TGTGCCAGCAGTGAGGGACAGTATAAAAGAAACCCGAACACTGAAGCTTTCTTT. The rearrangement links TRBV2 to TRBJ1-1; 7 bases are a match to TRBD1. Losses at the gene ends were 3 bases for V and 1 base for J; bases not matched to a gene: 14. Germline V gene sequence: CDR1 SNHLY, CDR2 FYNNEI. The CDR3 covers 18 residues.

The sample holds a few counts of this clone. The chain combines TRBV4-1 with TRBJ2-7; possible D gene TRBD2, 5 bases. The CDR3 is 15 residues long. Trimming removed 4 bases from V and 0 bases from J, with 13 bases in between. Germline CDR1 is MGHRA and CDR2 is YSYEKL. The CDR3 loop reads CASSRTAGVSYEQYF. For the CDR3, the DNA is TGCGCCAGCAGCCGCACAGCCGGGGTCTCCTACGAGCAGTACTTC.

The chain uses TRBV19 and TRBJ1-1, with D maybe TRBD1 (6 bases). This CDR3 contains 13 residues. Trimming cost V 7 bases and J 4 bases, with 13 bases left between them. CDR1 is LNHDA and CDR2 is SQIVND in the germline V gene (reference sequence). CDR3 protein: CASKGGRGTEAFF. As DNA, the CDR3 is TGTGCCAGTAAAGGGGGAAGGGGCACTGAAGCTTTCTTT.

This clone was counted a few times. V gene TRBV4-3 combines with J gene TRBJ1-3; TRBD1 agrees at 8 bases. There are 16 residues in the CDR3. V was clipped by 2 bases and J by 4 bases; unmatched bases: 7. Germline V lookup: CDR1 LGHNA, CDR2 YSLEER. The CDR3 DNA is TGCGCCAGCAGCCAACAACACAGGGGGTTGGGAAACACCATATATTTT. Its protein product is CASSQQHRGLGNTIYF.

The chain recombines TRBV5-3 with TRBJ1-2, with a possible D match to TRBD1 (5 bases). TRBV5-3 is marked as an open reading frame, function uncertain. This CDR3 has 14 residues. V dropped 0 bases and J dropped 4 bases, with 10 bases sitting between them. This CDR3 reads CARSLEGAIYGYTF. The CDR3 coding sequence is TGTGCCAGAAGCTTGGAAGGGGCAATCTATGGCTACACCTTC.

The chain employs TRBV10-3 and TRBJ2-5, with D tentatively TRBD1 (6 bases). The germline V gene encodes CDR1 ENHRY and CDR2 SYGVKD. This CDR3 is built from 16 residues. The germline V and J ends were trimmed by 10 bases and 0 bases, with 21 bases remaining between them. This CDR3 is CATVGHRDTHQETQYF. CDR3 DNA: TGTGCCACAGTGGGGCACAGGGACACCCACCAAGAGACCCAGTACTTC.

The chain links TRBV3-1 (or the pseudogene TRBV3-2) to TRBJ2-2; 13 bases line up with TRBD2. The germline V gene encodes CDR1 LGHDT and CDR2 YNNKEL (reference sequence). After removal of 1 base from V and 3 bases from J, the junction contained 8 bases not matched to a gene. The CDR3 is 19 amino acids. CDR3 sequence (DNA): TGTGCCAGCAGCCAAGCATTTACTAGCGGGGGGGCGGACACCGGGGAGCTGTTTTTT. This encodes CASSQAFTSGGADTGELFF.

This chain joins TRBV3-1 (or the pseudogene TRBV3-2) and TRBJ2-7, with D perhaps matching TRBD1 (6 bases). The CDR3 is made up of 15 amino acids. The germline CDR1 and CDR2 sequences are LGHDT and YNNKEL (reference sequence). V shed 5 bases and J shed 0 bases, with 14 bases lying between them. The CDR3 reads CASSFTGTTSYEQYF. The CDR3 bases are TGTGCCAGCAGCTTCACCGGGACAACCTCCTACGAGCAGTACTTC.

This clone was seen once. The V gene is TRBV28, the J gene TRBJ1-2, with TRBD1 matching over 8 bases. CDR3 size: 14 residues. With V trimmed by 5 bases and J by 5 bases, 7 bases remained unmatched. CDR1 and CDR2 (germline): MDHEN, SYDVKM. CDR3 sequence (DNA): TGTGCCAGCAGTCCGGGACAGGCCTCATATGGCTACACCTTC. This translates into CASSPGQASYGYTF.